A single sample gave rise to the 8 T cell receptor beta chains below, sequenced in a study of radiation and T cells in renal cell carcinoma. TCRdb's copy holds only in-frame clones and misses some; the assay was immunoSEQ multiplex PCR. This table has 85,000 to 100,000 clones, less than 90% appearing once. Time point here: baseline pretreatment blood. Described treatment: 15 Gy SBRT to primary tumor, nephrectomy 4 weeks later. The source was blood, collected from a patient whose treatment included radiotherapy and nephrectomy. Receptor source: a man in his fifties with renal cell carcinoma.

V usage is TRBV4-1 and J usage is TRBJ2-3; tentative D call: TRBD2 (6 bases). This CDR3 is built from 16 residues. V was clipped by 1 base and J by 1 base, with 12 bases between them. Germline values: CDR1 MGHRA, CDR2 YSYEKL. This CDR3 reads CASSQVPSVRTDTQYF. The CDR3 DNA sequence: TGCGCCAGCAGCCAAGTTCCTAGCGTTCGCACAGATACGCAGTATTTT.

The rearrangement links TRBV6-6 to TRBJ2-7; D unclear. V was clipped by 6 bases and J by 1 base, with 10 bases between them. The CDR3 contains 13 residues. Germline V gene data show CDR1 as MNHNY and CDR2 as SVGAGI (reference sequence). The CDR3 here is CASRFQESYEQYF. CDR3 sequence (DNA): TGTGCCAGCAGATTTCAGGAATCCTACGAGCAGTACTTC.

CDR3 sequence: CARATGTSGRGPHEQYF. Written as DNA, the CDR3 is TGTGCCAGAGCCACCGGGACTAGCGGGAGAGGCCCCCACGAGCAGTACTTC. The gene calls are TRBV28 and TRBJ2-7; 14 positions agree with TRBD2. Germline V gives CDR1 MDHEN, CDR2 SYDVKM. The ends lost 9 bases at V and 5 bases at J; junction bases unmatched: 15. CDR3 length: 17 amino acids.

The gene calls are TRBV7-9 and TRBJ2-7; 9 nucleotides line up with TRBD1. The V and J ends lost 4 bases and 2 bases, in that order; junction bases with no gene match: 9. The CDR3 has 16 residues. Germline-derived CDR1 and CDR2 are SEHNR and FQNEAQ (reference sequence). CDR3 amino acids: CASSSTWTGDTYEQYF. DNA of the CDR3: TGTGCCAGCAGCTCAACCTGGACAGGGGATACCTACGAGCAGTACTTC.

V is TRBV19 and J is TRBJ2-3, with 9 bases aligning to TRBD1. J lost 3 bases, V lost 6 bases, and 7 bases had no gene match. The CDR3 has 15 amino acids. CDR1 and CDR2 (germline): LNHDA, SQIVND (reference sequence). The DNA for the CDR3 is TGTGCCAGTAGCAGCACGGGACAGGGTACAGATACGCAGTATTTT. Encoded protein: CASSSTGQGTDTQYF. The variable domain in full, with the rest retrieved from reference TRBV19 and TRBJ2-3, is DGGITQSPKYLFRKEGQNVTLSCEQNLNHDAMYWYRQDPGQGLRLIYYSQIVNDFQKGDIAEGYSVSREKKESFPLTVTSAQKNPTAFYLCASSSTGQGTDTQYFGPGTRLTVL.

The chain links TRBV15 to TRBJ1-3; the D gene is possibly TRBD1 (6 bases). From germline, CDR1 is LNHNV and CDR2 YYDKDF (reference sequence). V lost 1 base, J lost 2 bases, and 12 bases lay in between. CDR3 length equals 16 residues. The CDR3 loop reads CATSRGGEGAGNTIYF. CDR3 coding DNA: TGTGCCACCAGCAGAGGAGGGGAGGGGGCTGGAAACACCATATATTTT.

DNA for the CDR3: TGTGCCAGCTCACCAGAGAGCTTAGGGTCACCCCTCCACTTT. Protein sequence: CASSPESLGSPLHF. This rearrangement joins TRBV18 to TRBJ1-6; D is unclear. V dropped 2 bases and J dropped 10 bases, with 12 bases sitting between them. The germline CDR1 and CDR2 sequences are KGHSH and LQKENI. The CDR3 is 14 amino acids.

The rearrangement joins TRBV28 to TRBJ2-7, with D tentatively TRBD2 (6 bases). V lost 3 bases and J lost 3, with 21 bases in between. This CDR3 is built from 17 residues. CDR1 and CDR2 (germline): MDHEN, SYDVKM. CDR3 coding DNA: TGTGCCAGCAGTTTGCTCGTTCGGGAGACGCTCGACTACGAGCAGTACTTC. It translates to CASSLLVRETLDYEQYF.